The text below deals with one T cell receptor beta chain. It has no known antigen specificity. Nothing much larger sits one base from this clone, and base qualities are not available. These data belong to a study of blood T cell repertoires in COVID-19 (dated by TCRdb to the early 2020s). Looking at the study overall: Samples covering the acute and convalescent phases of COVID-19 were provided by collaborators in the United States, Italy and Spain. HLA class I and class II types, where available, came from metadata supplied by the sample provider rather than from assay-based typing. The prospective study material was composed of cDNA or gDNA derived from T cells, B-cell-depleted T cells, or PBMCs. Samples came from the ongoing ImmuneRACE study (first 160 participants) plus 1,254 subjects from 6 global collaborators. The repertoires were released in a freely available public database intended as a resource for research on the immune response to SARS-CoV-2. The sample metadata nearly always contained a de-identified subject ID, COVID-19 status, age in years and sex. The dataset comprised deeply sampled blood TCRbeta repertoires from subjects exposed to, actively infected with, or recovered from COVID-19. General conclusions and limits of the study: How much clinical and demographic metadata was included differed by source and by participant, and the metadata was provided uncurated.

TCRbeta CDR3 regions were amplified from genomic DNA using the immunoSEQ Assay, a bias-controlled multiplex PCR. The original methods were these. The number of nucleated cells in each sample was estimated by amplification of reference gene primers within the assay. Sequence reads were collapsed and filtered to measure the absolute abundance of every unique TCRbeta CDR3 rearrangement. For each sample, productive Simpson clonality was calculated as the square root of Simpson's diversity index across productive rearrangements. Drawn from immuneACCESS, this table holds only the in-frame rearrangements with V and J called that TCRdb kept. Clones are partly lost; checked studies trace under half to an unresolved V gene and leave the rest unexplained. V, J and clone size derive from that table, while D and trimming were established from the DNA sequence. Here the sample has about 77,000 clones; 75% to 85% occur a single time. Approximately 4.6% of the sample is in the top ten clones.

Measured from the cysteine to the phenylalanine, the CDR3 is 15 residues long. The CDR3 DNA has 45 bases and is translated from base 1. Via the germline V gene, CDR1 is SGHVS and CDR2 FNYEAQ. The junction carries 14 bases between V and J, which are trimmed by 1 base and 10 bases respectively. Each collaborating institution followed its own protocols to collect whole blood in K2EDTA tubes. For TCRbeta analysis, collaborators shipped samples as frozen whole blood, isolated PBMCs, or DNA extracted from either of those sample types. The material sequenced was peripheral blood. The sequence derives from a woman aged 70-85 years with acute or convalescent COVID-19. The rearranged chain carries TRBV7-6 and TRBJ1-6; the D gene is perhaps TRBD1, on 6 matching bases. The sequenced DNA: TGTGCCAGCAGCTTAGGACAGGCGGCAGGGTCACCCCTCCACTTT. This codes for CASSLGQAAGSPLHF.